This TCR beta chain comes out of a study of cytomegalovirus exposure and HLA in healthy donors. Study details: Unique TCRs from HLA-typed donors, roughly 87 million of them, were held in an early data release. General study results and limits: Immune exposure data for these donors was limited to CMV serostatus. Earlier analysis found most TCR beta V segments productive about 90% or about 30% of the time.

The CDR3 has 15 amino acids. Germline V gives CDR1 SGDLS, CDR2 YYNGEE. With 1 base removed from V and 2 bases from J, the gap between germline ends came to 11 bases. The primer mix had 60 Vbeta and 13 Jbeta primers. Assay: immunoSEQ multiplex PCR; the TCRdb copy retains only in-frame clones and omits some. The clone table shows about 130,000 clones, with the ten largest holding 1.5% to 1.9%. On this clone: No antigen is known for it.

The receptor was derived from a middle-aged woman in good health and CMV-seronegative. What was sequenced was PBMCs. J is TRBJ2-3 and V is TRBV9, with D tentatively TRBD2 (6 bases). CDR3 sequence reads: CASSVYGGATDTQYF. The CDR3 bases are TGTGCCAGCAGCGTATATGGCGGGGCCACAGATACGCAGTATTTT.